Below, 11 T cell receptor beta chains from the same sample are listed, as sequenced in a study of cytomegalovirus exposure and HLA in healthy donors. Libraries were prepared by immunoSEQ multiplex PCR; TCRdb keeps only in-frame clonotypes and omits some of them. The data show 89,000 or so clones, approximately 93% seen once. The sequenced material came from PBMCs. These receptors came from a woman younger than 45 in good health and CMV-seropositive.

This sequence joins TRBV28 and TRBJ2-7; 10 positions match TRBD2. This CDR3 spans 17 amino acids. The V gene's germline CDR1 is MDHEN and CDR2 SYDVKM. V lost 1 base to trimming and J lost 5 bases; unmatched junction nucleotides: 11. The CDR3 reads CASSLSGKLAGIDEQYF. CDR3 bases: TGTGCCAGCAGTTTATCGGGAAAACTAGCGGGAATTGACGAGCAGTACTTC.

The V gene is TRBV7-9, the J gene TRBJ2-7; 10 bases align to TRBD1. There are 18 residues in the CDR3. Trimming cost V 4 bases and J 1 base; bases outside gene matches: 13. CDR1 SEHNR and CDR2 FQNEAQ come from the germline V gene (reference sequence). This CDR3 reads CASSSTEGQGGPSYEQYF. CDR3 nucleotide sequence: TGTGCCAGCAGCTCAACTGAAGGACAGGGGGGTCCTTCCTACGAGCAGTACTTC.

This chain links TRBV11-2 with TRBJ1-1; 7 nucleotides agree with TRBD1. There are 16 residues in the CDR3. V shed 1 base, J shed 7 bases, and the junction held 12 bases outside the gene matches. Germline values: CDR1 SGHAT, CDR2 FQNNGV. For the CDR3, the DNA is TGTGCCAGCAGCTTAGGGTTCAAGGGGGCGTTTGATGAAGCTTTCTTT. Protein sequence: CASSLGFKGAFDEAFF. Complete variable domain (other parts from reference TRBV11-2 and TRBJ1-1): EAGVAQSPRYKIIEKRQSVAFWCNPISGHATLYWYQQILGQGPKLLIQFQNNGVVDDSQLPKDRFSAERLKGVDSTLKIQPAKLEDSAVYLCASSLGFKGAFDEAFFGQGTRLTVV.

The rearrangement links TRBV28 to TRBJ1-2; a weak D match, TRBD1 (5 bases). V lost 4 bases, J lost 5 bases, and 14 bases lay in between. This CDR3 comprises 14 residues. Germline V gene data show CDR1 as MDHEN and CDR2 as SYDVKM. This chain's CDR3 is CASSSSGTRYGYTF. The CDR3, as DNA: TGTGCCAGCAGTTCCTCCGGGACTCGATATGGCTACACCTTC.

The rearrangement links TRBV10-3 to TRBJ2-2; D remains ambiguous. Germline loops: CDR1 ENHRY, CDR2 SYGVKD. This CDR3 is 12 amino acids long. Trimming shortened V by 5 bases and J by 4 bases, and 5 bases separated the two germline ends. This CDR3 is CAISIRTGELFF. The CDR3 DNA reads as TGTGCCATCAGTATTCGCACCGGGGAGCTGTTTTTT.

The chain links TRBV5-1 to TRBJ1-6; D not resolved. From germline, CDR1 is SGHRS and CDR2 YFSETQ. The CDR3 loop spans 15 amino acids. The CDR3 DNA sequence: TGCGCGACCAGAGGAGGGAGCTCCTATAATTCACCCCTCCACTTT. This sequence encodes CATRGGSSYNSPLHF. The full variable domain, rest sourced from reference TRBV5-1 and TRBJ1-6, is KAGVTQTPRYLIKTRGQQVTLSCSPISGHRSVSWYQQTPGQGLQFLFEYFSETQRNKGNFPGRFSGRQFSNSRSEMNVSTLELGDSALYLCATRGGSSYNSPLHFGNGTRLTVT.

The chain recombines TRBV5-1 with TRBJ2-2, with 13 bases fitting TRBD2. Per germline, CDR1 SGHRS and CDR2 YFSETQ. V was pared by 6 bases and J by 7 bases, with 9 bases of the junction left unmatched. There are 16 residues in the CDR3. The CDR3 loop is CASTTGTSGTDGELFF. The CDR3 coding sequence is TGCGCCAGCACCACCGGGACTAGCGGGACGGACGGGGAGCTGTTTTTT.

The rearrangement links TRBV28 to TRBJ2-2; weak D call: TRBD2 (6 bases). Germline V lookup: CDR1 MDHEN, CDR2 SYDVKM. V lost 6 bases to trimming and J lost 2 bases, with 13 bases between them. The CDR3 has 15 amino acids. CDR3 in DNA: TGTGCCAGCAGGGCCGGGACTTTTAACACCGGGGAGCTGTTTTTT. This encodes CASRAGTFNTGELFF.

The V and J genes are TRBV5-5 and TRBJ1-4; 11 nucleotides agree with TRBD1. The V and J ends lost 2 bases and 3 bases, in that order; junction bases with no gene match: 6. The germline V gene has CDR1 SGHKS and CDR2 YYEKEE (reference sequence). The CDR3 spans 17 residues. CDR3 sequence (DNA): TGTGCCAGCAGCTTTCCGGGACAGGGGGGCTCTAATGAAAAACTGTTTTTT. Translating gives CASSFPGQGGSNEKLFF.

V and J are TRBV25-1 and TRBJ2-1, with D perhaps matching TRBD1 (5 bases). This CDR3 spans 13 amino acids. V lost 2 bases and J lost 6, with 8 bases in between. The germline CDR1 and CDR2 sequences are MGHDK and SYGVNS. The CDR3 DNA reads TGTGCCAGCAGTGAAGGGGCGGTCAATGAGCAGTTCTTC. Residues: CASSEGAVNEQFF.

V gene TRBV5-4 combines with J gene TRBJ1-4, with D perhaps matching TRBD1 (5 bases). This CDR3 comprises 15 residues. The germline V gene has CDR1 SGHNT and CDR2 YYREEE (reference sequence). V was shortened by 3 bases and J by 0 bases, with 9 bases between the two germline ends. The CDR3 here is CASSSQTATNEKLFF. CDR3 nucleotide sequence: TGTGCCAGCAGCTCCCAGACAGCAACTAATGAAAAACTGTTTTTT.